This T cell receptor (beta chain) was documented in a study of CD4+ T cells in melanoma. Study-wide results and limits: Neoantigen-specific CD4+ T cells in melanoma reportedly had diverse differentiation states. CD8+ T cell, macrophage and B cell function reportedly correlated with neoantigen-specific CD4+ T cells.

Comments on this clone: The antigen is not known.

In germline, CDR1 is MNHNS, CDR2 SASEGT. V was clipped by 8 bases and J by 3 bases; unmatched bases: 6. This CDR3 region has 14 residues. TCRdb keeps only in-frame clones here, not all; method: immunoSEQ multiplex PCR. The data show about 120,000 clones, roughly 90% seen once. The material sequenced was peripheral blood. This sequence joins TRBV6-1 and TRBJ1-4, with TRBD1 matching 7 bases. The sequence derives from a human donor with melanoma. CDR3 in DNA: TGTGCCAGCCAAAAGGACAGGTCTAATGAAAAACTGTTTTTT. This sequence encodes CASQKDRSNEKLFF.